A selection of T cell receptor beta chains follows, all from one sample in a study of T cells after yellow fever vaccination. TCRdb re-called the 5' RACE reads with MiXCR, one entry per CDR3 protein. The data hold about 130,000 distinct CDR3 sequences, with roughly 6.7% observed a single time. This material consisted of CD4+ T cells sorted from PBMCs, taken around 10 days after the first yellow fever vaccination. Source of these receptors: a man in his late teens or twenties who received the YFV17D yellow fever vaccine. Each CDR3 is given with its conserved first and last residue. A D gene is named only where the DNA matches it firmly. Clone size appears in some rows only: once, few, many, or a class for an expanded clone.

clone size: NA; V gene: TRBV19; J gene: TRBJ2-5; CDR3 length: 19; D gene: NA; CDR3 DNA: TGTGCCAGTAGTATAGCCGCTAGGGGGCGCGGGACATTCCAAGAGACCCAGTACTTC; CDR3 protein: CASSIAARGRGTFQETQYF
clone size: many; V gene: TRBV12-3/TRBV12-4; J gene: TRBJ2-7; CDR3 length: 14; D gene: NA; CDR3 DNA: TGTGCCAGCAGTGGGCTTGGGATCACCTACGAGCAGTACTTC; CDR3 protein: CASSGLGITYEQYF
clone size: many; V gene: TRBV6-2/TRBV6-3; J gene: TRBJ1-1; CDR3 length: 15; D gene: NA; CDR3 DNA: TGTGCCAGCACCATACGAGGCGGCGTTGGGACTGAAGCTTTCTTT; CDR3 protein: CASTIRGGVGTEAFF
clone size: many; V gene: TRBV5-1; J gene: TRBJ2-7; CDR3 length: 14; D gene: NA; CDR3 DNA: TGCGCCAGCACTACCATGTCGGGTTCCTACGAGCAGTACTTC; CDR3 protein: CASTTMSGSYEQYF
clone size: many; V gene: TRBV3-1; J gene: TRBJ1-1; CDR3 length: 12; D gene: NA; CDR3 DNA: TGTGCCAGCAGCCAACCCAACACTGAAGCTTTCTTT; CDR3 protein: CASSQPNTEAFF
clone size: few; V gene: TRBV6-1; J gene: TRBJ1-4; CDR3 length: 15; D gene: NA; CDR3 DNA: TGTGCCAGCAGTGGGGGGGGTACAGCTAATGAAAAACTGTTTTTT; CDR3 protein: CASSGGGTANEKLFF
clone size: many; V gene: TRBV7-3; J gene: TRBJ2-3; CDR3 length: 17; D gene: TRBD1; CDR3 DNA: TGTGCCAGCAGCTCCTACAAGGGACAGCCTAGCACAGATACGCAGTATTTT; CDR3 protein: CASSSYKGQPSTDTQYF
clone size: many; V gene: TRBV7-3; J gene: TRBJ2-2; CDR3 length: 15; D gene: NA; CDR3 DNA: TGTGCCAGCAGCTTATGGGGGGTAGTCACCGGGGAGCTGTTTTTT; CDR3 protein: CASSLWGVVTGELFF
clone size: many; V gene: TRBV7-2; J gene: TRBJ1-4; CDR3 length: 14; D gene: TRBD1; CDR3 DNA: TGTGCCAGCAGCCAGAGGCAGGGGGGTGAAAAACTGTTTTTT; CDR3 protein: CASSQRQGGEKLFF
clone size: many; V gene: TRBV12-3/TRBV12-4; J gene: TRBJ2-1; CDR3 length: 16; D gene: NA; CDR3 DNA: TGTGCCAGCAGACAGAGTCCGGGAGCCAATTACAATGAGCAGTTCTTC; CDR3 protein: CASRQSPGANYNEQFF
clone size: few; V gene: TRBV6-5; J gene: TRBJ2-1; CDR3 length: 16; D gene: TRBD1; CDR3 DNA: TGTGCCAGCCGCACTCCCGGGACAGGGGAATCGGGTGAGCAGTTCTTC; CDR3 protein: CASRTPGTGESGEQFF
clone size: few; V gene: TRBV5-1; J gene: TRBJ2-6; CDR3 length: 17; D gene: NA; CDR3 DNA: TGCGCCAGCAGCAGACTCCAAGCTTACTCTGGGGCCAACGTCCTGACTTTC; CDR3 protein: CASSRLQAYSGANVLTF
clone size: once; V gene: TRBV27; J gene: TRBJ1-2; CDR3 length: 14; D gene: NA; CDR3 DNA: TGTACCAGCAGTTTACTTGGGGGCCCCTATGGCTACACCTTC; CDR3 protein: CTSSLLGGPYGYTF
clone size: many; V gene: TRBV5-1; J gene: TRBJ1-1; CDR3 length: 14; D gene: NA; CDR3 DNA: TGCGCCAGCAGCTTGGAGGGCTTAAACACTGAAGCTTTCTTT; CDR3 protein: CASSLEGLNTEAFF
clone size: few; V gene: TRBV9; J gene: TRBJ2-3; CDR3 length: 12; D gene: NA; CDR3 DNA: TGTGCCAGCAGCGTAGCTACCGATACGCAGTATTTT; CDR3 protein: CASSVATDTQYF
clone size: many; V gene: TRBV24-1; J gene: TRBJ1-5; CDR3 length: 14; D gene: NA; CDR3 DNA: TGTGCCACCAGTGATGGGTGGGGTCATCAGCCCCAGCATTTT; CDR3 protein: CATSDGWGHQPQHF
clone size: NA; V gene: TRBV28; J gene: TRBJ1-1; CDR3 length: 14; D gene: NA; CDR3 DNA: TGTGCCAGCGCTACTGGGCAGGGGCACACTGAAGCTTTCTTT; CDR3 protein: CASATGQGHTEAFF
clone size: many; V gene: TRBV12-3/TRBV12-4; J gene: TRBJ2-5; CDR3 length: 15; D gene: TRBD1; CDR3 DNA: TGTGCCAGCAGTTTTTGGACAGGGGGCGACGAGACCCAGTACTTC; CDR3 protein: CASSFWTGGDETQYF
clone size: few; V gene: TRBV7-3; J gene: TRBJ1-5; CDR3 length: 14; D gene: NA; CDR3 DNA: TGTGCCAGCAGCTTAGGGTTTGGGAATCAGCCCCAGCATTTT; CDR3 protein: CASSLGFGNQPQHF
clone size: many; V gene: TRBV4-3; J gene: TRBJ1-2; CDR3 length: 14; D gene: NA; CDR3 DNA: TGCGCCAGCAGCCAAGTAGGGGGTGGCTATGGCTACACCTTC; CDR3 protein: CASSQVGGGYGYTF
clone size: many; V gene: TRBV15; J gene: TRBJ1-2; CDR3 length: 12; D gene: NA; CDR3 DNA: TGTGCCACCAGCAGGAACTTCAACGGCTACACCTTC; CDR3 protein: CATSRNFNGYTF
clone size: many; V gene: TRBV12-3/TRBV12-4; J gene: TRBJ1-1; CDR3 length: 14; D gene: TRBD1; CDR3 DNA: TGTGCCAGCAGTAAACAGGGGCGAGGCACTGAAGCTTTCTTT; CDR3 protein: CASSKQGRGTEAFF
clone size: many; V gene: TRBV14; J gene: TRBJ2-2; CDR3 length: 17; D gene: NA; CDR3 DNA: TGTGCCAGCAGCCAAGTGGCGGACAGCGCGAACACCGGGGAGCTGTTTTTT; CDR3 protein: CASSQVADSANTGELFF
clone size: NA; V gene: TRBV20-1; J gene: TRBJ2-1; CDR3 length: 13; D gene: NA; CDR3 DNA: TGCAGTGCTAGAGATCGGCCGCAGAATGAGCAGTTCTTC; CDR3 protein: CSARDRPQNEQFF
clone size: many; V gene: TRBV15; J gene: TRBJ2-5; CDR3 length: 15; D gene: TRBD1; CDR3 DNA: TGTGCCACCAGCAGAGACCGACAGGGGGGAGAGACCCAGTACTTC; CDR3 protein: CATSRDRQGGETQYF
clone size: NA; V gene: TRBV27; J gene: TRBJ2-7; CDR3 length: 16; D gene: TRBD2; CDR3 DNA: TGTGCCAGCAGCAGACTAGGCGGGGGGATCTCCTACGAGCAGTACTTC; CDR3 protein: CASSRLGGGISYEQYF
clone size: many; V gene: TRBV6-5; J gene: TRBJ2-1; CDR3 length: 16; D gene: TRBD1; CDR3 DNA: TGTGCCAGCATTTTACGTGGGACAGAGGCCTACAATGAGCAGTTCTTC; CDR3 protein: CASILRGTEAYNEQFF
clone size: NA; V gene: TRBV9; J gene: TRBJ2-2; CDR3 length: 14; D gene: NA; CDR3 DNA: TGTGCCAGCAGCGTAGTTCCGAACACCGGGGAGCTGTTTTTT; CDR3 protein: CASSVVPNTGELFF
clone size: many; V gene: TRBV5-1; J gene: TRBJ2-2; CDR3 length: 14; D gene: NA; CDR3 DNA: TGCGCCAGCAGCTTGCCACAGCCCACCGGGGAGCTGTTTTTT; CDR3 protein: CASSLPQPTGELFF
clone size: NA; V gene: TRBV7-2; J gene: TRBJ2-1; CDR3 length: 16; D gene: TRBD2; CDR3 DNA: TGTGCCAGCAGCGAGATAGCGGGGGGTTACTACAATGAGCAGTTCTTC; CDR3 protein: CASSEIAGGYYNEQFF
clone size: many; V gene: TRBV7-2; J gene: TRBJ2-5; CDR3 length: 16; D gene: TRBD2; CDR3 DNA: TGTGCCAGCAGCTGGCGACTAGCGGGGGCTAAAGAGACCCAGTACTTC; CDR3 protein: CASSWRLAGAKETQYF
clone size: many; V gene: TRBV5-1; J gene: TRBJ1-5; CDR3 length: 16; D gene: TRBD1; CDR3 DNA: TGCGCCAGCAGCTGCCACCGGGACAGGGCCCTTCAGCCCCAGCATTTT; CDR3 protein: CASSCHRDRALQPQHF
clone size: NA; V gene: TRBV5-6; J gene: TRBJ2-4; CDR3 length: 17; D gene: TRBD2; CDR3 DNA: TGTGCCAGCAGCTTGGGACTAGCGGGGGAGAGGAAAAACATTCAGTACTTC; CDR3 protein: CASSLGLAGERKNIQYF
clone size: few; V gene: TRBV3-1; J gene: TRBJ2-5; CDR3 length: 14; D gene: NA; CDR3 DNA: TGTGCCAGCAACCCAAACAGGGACCAAGAGACCCAGTACTTC; CDR3 protein: CASNPNRDQETQYF
clone size: few; V gene: TRBV11-2; J gene: TRBJ2-2; CDR3 length: 21; D gene: TRBD2; CDR3 DNA: TGTGCCAGCAGCTCTGATCGGACTAGCGGGGGGCCTTACGTAAACACCGGGGAGCTGTTTTTT; CDR3 protein: CASSSDRTSGGPYVNTGELFF
clone size: many; V gene: TRBV11-2; J gene: TRBJ2-1; CDR3 length: 18; D gene: TRBD2; CDR3 DNA: TGTGCCAGCAGCTTAGTAGGGGGCAGCGGGGGGTCCTACAATGAGCAGTTCTTC; CDR3 protein: CASSLVGGSGGSYNEQFF
clone size: few; V gene: TRBV2; J gene: TRBJ1-2; CDR3 length: 14; D gene: NA; CDR3 DNA: TGTGCCAGCAGTGGGAGGGGTTTGGATTATGGCTACACCTTC; CDR3 protein: CASSGRGLDYGYTF
clone size: many; V gene: TRBV10-2; J gene: TRBJ1-6; CDR3 length: 14; D gene: NA; CDR3 DNA: TGCGCCAGCAGTGATCAGGGAGAATACTCACCCCTCCACTTT; CDR3 protein: CASSDQGEYSPLHF
clone size: many; V gene: TRBV7-2; J gene: TRBJ1-2; CDR3 length: 15; D gene: TRBD1; CDR3 DNA: TGTGCCAGCAGCCCGCGGGACAGCCGTAACTATGGCTACACCTTC; CDR3 protein: CASSPRDSRNYGYTF
clone size: few; V gene: TRBV12-3/TRBV12-4; J gene: TRBJ1-2; CDR3 length: 13; D gene: NA; CDR3 DNA: TGTGCCAGCAGCCCCATCGGGTCCTATGGCTACACCTTC; CDR3 protein: CASSPIGSYGYTF
clone size: many; V gene: TRBV30; J gene: TRBJ2-3; CDR3 length: 13; D gene: NA; CDR3 DNA: TGTGCCTGGAGTAGGGGATACACAGATACGCAGTATTTT; CDR3 protein: CAWSRGYTDTQYF
clone size: few; V gene: TRBV5-1; J gene: TRBJ2-2; CDR3 length: 14; D gene: NA; CDR3 DNA: TGCGCCAGCATGCGGGTCTCTGGCACCGGGGAGCTGTTTTTT; CDR3 protein: CASMRVSGTGELFF
clone size: many; V gene: TRBV5-6; J gene: TRBJ2-1; CDR3 length: 15; D gene: NA; CDR3 DNA: TGTGCCAGCCAACTCTCTGGGGGCTCCTACAATGAGCAGTTCTTC; CDR3 protein: CASQLSGGSYNEQFF
clone size: few; V gene: TRBV12-3/TRBV12-4; J gene: TRBJ1-5; CDR3 length: 16; D gene: NA; CDR3 DNA: TGTGCCAGCAGTCCCTTGGGGGCGCCGGGCAATCAGCCCCAGCATTTT; CDR3 protein: CASSPLGAPGNQPQHF
clone size: many; V gene: TRBV6-5; J gene: TRBJ1-4; CDR3 length: 17; D gene: NA; CDR3 DNA: TGTGCCAGCAGTTACTCCGGGACCGCTAGCACGGGTGAAAAACTGTTTTTT; CDR3 protein: CASSYSGTASTGEKLFF
clone size: many; V gene: TRBV18; J gene: TRBJ2-1; CDR3 length: 14; D gene: NA; CDR3 DNA: TGTGCCAGCTCACCACAGGGTTCGGACAATGAGCAGTTCTTC; CDR3 protein: CASSPQGSDNEQFF
clone size: many; V gene: TRBV12-3/TRBV12-4; J gene: TRBJ2-3; CDR3 length: 15; D gene: NA; CDR3 DNA: TGTGCCAGCAGTTTAACCGGCAGGGGGGCAGATACGCAGTATTTT; CDR3 protein: CASSLTGRGADTQYF
clone size: NA; V gene: TRBV3-1; J gene: TRBJ1-4; CDR3 length: 15; D gene: TRBD1; CDR3 DNA: TGTGCCAGCAGCCGGACAGGGGTTTTAAATGAAAAACTGTTTTTT; CDR3 protein: CASSRTGVLNEKLFF
clone size: many; V gene: TRBV12-3/TRBV12-4; J gene: TRBJ2-2; CDR3 length: 13; D gene: NA; CDR3 DNA: TGTGCCAGCATCAACTACCAAACCGGGGAGCTGTTTTTT; CDR3 protein: CASINYQTGELFF
clone size: many; V gene: TRBV18; J gene: TRBJ2-3; CDR3 length: 12; D gene: NA; CDR3 DNA: TGTGCCAGCTCAACTAGCACAGATACGCAGTATTTT; CDR3 protein: CASSTSTDTQYF
clone size: few; V gene: TRBV19; J gene: TRBJ2-2; CDR3 length: 14; D gene: NA; CDR3 DNA: TGTGCCAGTAGTATTCAGAGCGCCACCGGGGAGCTGTTTTTT; CDR3 protein: CASSIQSATGELFF